The clone carrying this T cell receptor (beta chain) has just a few counts. Its specificity is unknown. At one end the junction does not follow the germline gene, possibly because of a read error. These data originate in a study of T-cell reconstitution after alpha-beta-depleted transplantation in children. Findings of the study overall: It was surviving recipient T cells and thymic progenitors that gave some patients high TCRbeta diversity at day 60. Newly produced T cells mostly provided counts and TCRbeta diversity after one year, as hyperexpanded clones declined. At around two months after transplant, the alpha-beta T cells were reportedly derived from several hundred expanded clones that came from non-depleted graft cells.

This CDR3 has 16 amino acids. Researchers prepared the TCRbeta library using unique molecular identifiers, the study reports. TCRdb reanalysed the PCR reads using MiXCR and keeps one entry per CDR3 protein. The table lists fewer than 750,000 distinct CDR3 sequences, 25% to 30% of them singletons, with 30% to 45% in the top ten. The sample here was PBMCs, taken before TCRalphabeta/CD19-depleted stem cell transplant. The clonotype originates from a boy in the first two years of life with Wiskott-Aldrich syndrome, due to receive a stem cell transplant. This chain joins TRBV12-3 or TRBV12-4 and TRBJ2-5; 7 bases match TRBD2. The CDR3 sequence: CASSSSGESCQETQCF. The DNA for the CDR3 is TGTGCCAGCAGTTCTAGCGGAGAGTCGTGCCAGGAGACCCAGTGCTTC.